The TCR beta chain under discussion was sequenced for a study of beta chain features in type 1 diabetes. The study, taken as a whole, reports: TCRB CDR3s were moderately but significantly shorter in Type 1 diabetes patients in all four CD4+ subsets. Sequencing from cDNA could over-represent high-TCR-expressing cells. In the patient group, naive, central memory and Treg TCRB repertoires seemed more alike than in the healthy donor group.

The sample holds a few counts of this clone. Its antigen is not known. The V end was cut by 6 bases, the J end by 2 bases, with 11 bases between. The CDR3 spans 13 residues. Germline V gene data show CDR1 as SQVTM and CDR2 as ANQGSEA. cDNA synthesis used the whole RNA isolate, giving expressed TCRB sequences. Libraries were prepared by immunoSEQ multiplex PCR; TCRdb keeps only in-frame clonotypes and omits some of them. The data contain 400,000 to 500,000 clones, around 14% of them singletons. The clonotype comes from a man in his thirties or forties in good health. The J gene is TRBJ1-5, the V gene TRBV29-1; no definite D call. The sample consisted of naive CD4+ T cells from blood. The CDR3 loop reads CSVREYGNQPQHF. CDR3 nucleotides: TGCAGCGTGAGGGAATATGGCAATCAGCCCCAGCATTTT.